A selection of T cell receptor beta chains follows, all from one sample in a study of shared clonotypes between healthy human individuals. The assay was immunoSEQ multiplex PCR, and TCRdb's table has in-frame clones only and misses some. The data contain nearly 2 million clones, just under 95% of them singletons. Sequenced material: naive CD8+ T cells sorted from blood. The receptors derive from a man aged 18 to 30 in good health. Both conserved end residues are part of each CDR3. D genes are given only for firm matches. Only some rows state a clone size, as once, few, many or a class for expanded clones.

V	size	J	D	DNA	CDR3
TRBV28	NA	TRBJ2-7	TRBD2	TGTGCCAGCAGCACGAATAGCGGGAGTGGCTACGAGCAGTACTTC	CASSTNSGSGYEQYF
TRBV5-6	once	TRBJ2-5	NA	TGTGCCAGCAGCCCTTGGTGGGCAGGAGTCAAAGAGACCCAGTACTTC	CASSPWWAGVKETQYF
TRBV2	NA	TRBJ2-3	TRBD2	TGTGCCAGCAGTCCCCCCCCGGGGGGGGCGGGAGATACGCAGTATTTT	CASSPPPGGAGDTQYF
TRBV30	NA	TRBJ1-2	NA	TGTGCCTGGAGTCCCATGACAGGTTCTAACTATGGCTACACCTTC	CAWSPMTGSNYGYTF
TRBV15	NA	TRBJ2-1	NA	TGTGCCACCAGCAGAGTAACAGGACGCACCTACAATGAGCAGTTCTTC	CATSRVTGRTYNEQFF
TRBV11-3	NA	TRBJ2-1	TRBD2	TGTGCCAGCAGCTCCCGGACTAGCGGGAGTAGTGAGCAGTTCTTC	CASSSRTSGSSEQFF
TRBV4-1	NA	TRBJ2-5	NA	TGCGCCAGCAGCCGGGCGGCCAGTCTCCAAGAGACCCAGTACTTC	CASSRAASLQETQYF
TRBV7-9	NA	TRBJ2-5	NA	TGTGCCAGCAGCGAGCAAGAGACCCAGTACTTC	CASSEQETQYF
TRBV13	NA	TRBJ2-7	TRBD2	TGTGCCAGCAGCTTAGGCCTAGCGGAATACGAGCAGTACTTC	CASSLGLAEYEQYF
TRBV27	NA	TRBJ1-1	NA	TGTGCCAGCAGTTTAAGAGGGATGAACACTGAAGCTTTCTTT	CASSLRGMNTEAFF
TRBV9	NA	TRBJ1-2	NA	TGTGCCAGCAGGGCGGCGGCCGCTAACTATGGCTACACCTTC	CASRAAAANYGYTF
TRBV4-1	NA	TRBJ2-1	NA	TGCGCCAGCAGCCAAATGGACTGGGTGCAGTTCTTC	CASSQMDWVQFF
TRBV29-1	NA	TRBJ2-3	NA	TGCAGCGTTGAAGATCCGGGGGCCACGGGGAGTAGCACAGATACGCAGTATTTT	CSVEDPGATGSSTDTQYF
TRBV11-2	NA	TRBJ1-3	TRBD1	TGTGCCAGCAGCTTAGTAGGGGACAGCTCTGGAAACACCATATATTTT	CASSLVGDSSGNTIYF
TRBV7-2	NA	TRBJ2-1	NA	TGTGCCAGCAGCTTAGTCCTGAATGAGCAGTTCTTC	CASSLVLNEQFF
TRBV11-2	once	TRBJ2-5	TRBD2	TGTGCCAGCAGCCCCGGGCGGGAGGGGGTCTCCCAAGAGACCCAGTACTTC	CASSPGREGVSQETQYF
TRBV7-9	NA	TRBJ1-1	TRBD1	TGTGCCAGCAGCAAACCGGGACAGGGCTTCGCTGAAGCTTTCTTT	CASSKPGQGFAEAFF
TRBV23-1	NA	TRBJ2-7	NA	TGCGCCAGCAGCCCGGACATCGGGCCCTACGAGCAGTACTTC	CASSPDIGPYEQYF
TRBV9	NA	TRBJ2-1	NA	TGTGCCAGCAGCGTAGACCGGTCTTTAGGGGACAATGAGCAGTTCTTC	CASSVDRSLGDNEQFF
TRBV6-6	NA	TRBJ1-2	TRBD1	TGTGCCAGTAGGACAGGGTTGGACGGCTACACCTTC	CASRTGLDGYTF
TRBV7-2	NA	TRBJ1-6	TRBD1	TGTGCCAGCAGTCGGTCTGGGTCTCAGGGGGATTCACCCCTCCACTTT	CASSRSGSQGDSPLHF
TRBV5-6	NA	TRBJ1-4	NA	TGTGCCAGCAGCTTGGTGGACATGGCTAATGAAAAACTGTTTTTT	CASSLVDMANEKLFF
TRBV7-2	NA	TRBJ2-2	TRBD2	TGTGCCAGCATTAGCGGGACCGGGGAGCTGTTTTTT	CASISGTGELFF
TRBV6-5	NA	TRBJ1-1	NA	TGTGCCAGCAGGAAGGGCTATGAGGACACTGAAGCTTTCTTT	CASRKGYEDTEAFF
TRBV10-1	once	TRBJ2-2	NA	TGCGCCAGCAGTGAAGCCCCCGGGGAGCTGTTTTTT	CASSEAPGELFF
TRBV4-3	NA	TRBJ2-5	NA	TGCGCCAGCAGCCAAGATATAGCAGGGCTGGAGACCCAGTACTTC	CASSQDIAGLETQYF
TRBV30	NA	TRBJ2-7	NA	TGTGCCTGGAGTGAGAAAGGGACCTTCCACTACGAGCAGTACTTC	CAWSEKGTFHYEQYF
TRBV11-2	NA	TRBJ2-1	NA	TGTGCCAGCACCTTTTCACGGGGAGCGGTCTACAATGAGCAGTTCTTC	CASTFSRGAVYNEQFF
TRBV27	NA	TRBJ1-1	NA	TGTGCCAGCAGTTTCAGGGGACCGTCCACTGAAGCTTTCTTT	CASSFRGPSTEAFF
TRBV4-3	NA	TRBJ2-7	NA	TGCGCCAGCAGCCAAGATCTAGGGACGGAGGGACGGAACGAGCAGTACTTC	CASSQDLGTEGRNEQYF
TRBV6-6	NA	TRBJ2-7	NA	TGTGCCAGCAGACCCGGGGGTGGCGAGTACGAGCAGTACTTC	CASRPGGGEYEQYF
TRBV28	once	TRBJ1-1	NA	TGTGCCAGCACCTTAGGTACCCGCACTGAAGCTTTCTTT	CASTLGTRTEAFF
TRBV11-2	once	TRBJ2-7	NA	TGTGCCAGCAGCGTAACCTACGAGCAGTACTTC	CASSVTYEQYF
TRBV2	NA	TRBJ2-5	NA	TGTGCCAGCATCGAACTCCCCGGTACCTCTCTCCAAGAGACCCAGTACTTC	CASIELPGTSLQETQYF
TRBV19	NA	TRBJ2-7	NA	TGTGCCAGTAGTTCCGGGACCCGCTCCTACGAGCAGTACTTC	CASSSGTRSYEQYF
TRBV27	NA	TRBJ2-7	NA	TGTGCCAGCAGTTTTAATTCCTACGAGCAGTACTTC	CASSFNSYEQYF
TRBV13	few	TRBJ2-2	TRBD2	TGTGCCAGCAGCTTAGGCCCGGGACTAGCGGGGGACACCGGGGAGCTGTTTTTT	CASSLGPGLAGDTGELFF
TRBV6-4	NA	TRBJ2-1	TRBD1	TGTGCCAGCAGTGACTTGACAGGGGGTGAGCAGTTCTTC	CASSDLTGGEQFF
TRBV7-3	NA	TRBJ2-7	TRBD2	TGTGCCAGCAGCTTCCTGGCCTCGGGAGGGGAGCAGTACTTC	CASSFLASGGEQYF
TRBV9	NA	TRBJ2-1	NA	TGTGCCAGCAGCGCTAACAATGAGCAGTTCTTC	CASSANNEQFF
TRBV10-3	NA	TRBJ2-1	NA	TGTGCCATCAGTGAGTCCCGGGGAAATTACAATGAGCAGTTCTTC	CAISESRGNYNEQFF
TRBV4-1	NA	TRBJ2-2	NA	TGCGCCAGCAGCCAGGGGACCCTCGTAGGAGGGGAGCTGTTTTTT	CASSQGTLVGGELFF
TRBV19	NA	TRBJ1-6	NA	TGTGCCAGTAGTATTGGGGGTATCGAGTCACCCCTCCACTTT	CASSIGGIESPLHF
TRBV6-5	NA	TRBJ2-7	TRBD2	TGTGCCAGCAGTTACCTGACTAGCAGGGACGAGCAGTACTTC	CASSYLTSRDEQYF
TRBV2	NA	TRBJ2-2	NA	TGTGCCAGCCTTCACCCTTTGGCGGGGGAGCTGTTTTTT	CASLHPLAGELFF
TRBV7-2	NA	TRBJ2-3	NA	TGTGCCAGCAGCTTAGAAGGACGGCTCACAGATACGCAGTATTTT	CASSLEGRLTDTQYF
TRBV27	NA	TRBJ2-3	NA	TGTGCCAGCAGGCAGGACCGCCGAGATACGCAGTATTTT	CASRQDRRDTQYF
TRBV5-1	NA	TRBJ1-1	NA	TGCGCCAGCAGCTTGTCCTCCGAGTGGAACACTGAAGCTTTCTTT	CASSLSSEWNTEAFF
TRBV27	NA	TRBJ2-7	NA	TGTGCCAGCAGTTTTTTGGATCGCACCTACGAGCAGTACTTC	CASSFLDRTYEQYF
TRBV5-4	NA	TRBJ2-1	TRBD2	TGTGCCAGCAGCAAACCTAGCGGGGGGGCGAATGAGCAGTTCTTC	CASSKPSGGANEQFF
TRBV5-1	NA	TRBJ2-3	TRBD1	TGCGCCAGCAGCTTTTACGGGACAGGGTTAGACACAGATACGCAGTATTTT	CASSFYGTGLDTDTQYF
TRBV10-3	NA	TRBJ2-7	NA	TGTGCCATCGGGCTGGGCGGGGGCGTCTACGAGCAGTACTTC	CAIGLGGGVYEQYF
TRBV7-2	NA	TRBJ2-1	NA	TGTGCCAGCAGCTTAGATGGGTTGCTCGTGTACAATGAGCAGTTCTTC	CASSLDGLLVYNEQFF
TRBV5-1	NA	TRBJ2-7	NA	TGCGCCAGCAGCCTAACTAGTAGCTACGAGCAGTACTTC	CASSLTSSYEQYF
TRBV19	NA	TRBJ1-1	NA	TGTGCCAGTAGTATAGATCTGACGAGAGCTTTCTTT	CASSIDLTRAFF